What follows are 32 T cell receptor beta chains derived from one specimen sequenced in a study of T cells expressing NK-cell markers. Following a re-call of the 5' RACE reads, TCRdb has one entry per CDR3 protein and lacks DNA. The sample data list about 370,000 distinct CDR3 sequences. The sample consisted of blood T cells: a sorted CD56 or NKG2C T cell subset, CD4+ or CD8+ T cells, or bulk PBMC T cells (not recorded which). These receptors were collected from a woman between 45 and 65 years old in good health.

The CDR3 is CASSPWLGRDTEAFF. The chain links TRBV5-1 to TRBJ1-1. There are 15 residues in the CDR3. The germline V gene encodes CDR1 SGHRS and CDR2 YFSETQ.

The chain has TRBV4-2 and TRBJ2-5; TCRdb names TRBD2, which stays unverified in the absence of DNA. The CDR3 spans 19 residues. Per the germline V gene, CDR1 is LGHNA and CDR2 is YNFKEQ. Here the CDR3 reads CASSQDSGLAGGSQETQYF.

The chain couples TRBV5-1 to TRBJ2-3; the D gene TCRdb calls, TRBD1, cannot be checked with no DNA. The germline V gene has CDR1 SGHRS and CDR2 YFSETQ. CDR3 size: 17 residues. The CDR3 sequence: CASSLEIRAGSTDTQYF.

This chain links TRBV24-1 with TRBJ2-1; TCRdb gives TRBD1 as the D gene, but with no DNA this cannot be confirmed. Germline CDR1 and CDR2: KGHDR and SFDVKD. The CDR3 runs to 15 residues. CDR3 protein: CATSDFKMDRNEQFF.

The CDR3 protein is CSAEGVAGEMAGELFF. The genes are TRBV29-1 and TRBJ2-2; TCRdb reports TRBD2, a call that lacks DNA to check it against. The CDR3 covers 16 residues. In germline, CDR1 is SQVTM, CDR2 ANQGSEA.

The chain carries TRBV20-1 and TRBJ2-1; TCRdb designates TRBD1, a call that cannot be tested without DNA. CDR1 is DFQATT, CDR2 SNEGSKA, per germline (reference sequence). CDR3 length equals 14 residues. The CDR3 region is CSARDIQGGDEQFF.

The chain joins TRBV29-1 to TRBJ1-1; checking the TCRdb D call of TRBD1 is not possible without DNA. The CDR3 covers 11 residues. Germline V CDR1 and CDR2: SQVTM, ANQGSEA. This chain's CDR3 is CSVVGGAEAFF.

The chain recombines TRBV6-1 with TRBJ2-5; the D call of TRBD2 rests on TCRdb alone, since no DNA is present to check it. The CDR3 sequence is 14 residues long. Germline V CDR1 and CDR2: MNHNS, SASEGT. CDR3 amino acids: CACSFSGIKETQYF.

The chain couples TRBV7-9 to TRBJ1-1. The CDR3 runs to 17 residues. The germline CDR1 and CDR2 sequences are SEHNR and FQNEAQ (reference sequence). The CDR3 loop reads CASSLAYGRGRNTEAFF.

This chain uses TRBV10-3 with TRBJ2-1; no DNA is available, so the TRBD2 call from TCRdb remains unchecked. This CDR3 is built from 16 residues. Germline CDR1 ENHRY, CDR2 SYGVKD. CDR3 sequence reads: CAISAGLAGSYNEQFF.

Here the CDR3 reads CASRSTSGSYNEQFF. This chain connects TRBV7-8 to TRBJ2-1; TCRdb designates TRBD2, a call that cannot be tested without DNA. The CDR3 runs to 15 residues. The V gene's germline CDR1 is SGHVS and CDR2 FQNEAQ.

This chain links TRBV6-6 with TRBJ2-1; TCRdb gives TRBD1 as the D gene, but with no DNA this cannot be confirmed. The CDR3 consists of 16 residues. Germline V gene sequence: CDR1 MNHNY, CDR2 SVGAGI (reference sequence). This CDR3 reads CASSFTPGTGGTEQFF.

The chain carries TRBV11-3 and TRBJ2-3; TCRdb calls TRBD2, which cannot be checked without DNA. Germline V gives CDR1 SGHNT, CDR2 YENEEA. This CDR3 comprises 15 residues. The CDR3 loop reads CASSGRTRSTDTQYF.

This chain uses TRBV25-1 with TRBJ2-1; TCRdb designates TRBD2, a call that cannot be tested without DNA. Germline loops: CDR1 MGHDK, CDR2 SYGVNS. This CDR3 is 17 amino acids long. The CDR3 is CASSGGLAGLLGNEQFF.

The chain uses TRBV24-1 and TRBJ2-2; TCRdb selects TRBD2, and the lack of DNA leaves this call unchecked. Per the germline V gene, CDR1 is KGHDR and CDR2 is SFDVKD. The CDR3 is 19 amino acids. This CDR3 is CATSDRTPRLAENTGELFF.

This chain joins TRBV12-3 or TRBV12-4 and TRBJ2-2. The CDR3 length is 14 residues. The CDR3: CASRGTAGIGELFF.

The chain uses TRBV10-3 and TRBJ2-1; the TRBD2 assignment by TCRdb is unverifiable without DNA. Germline V gene sequence: CDR1 ENHRY, CDR2 SYGVKD. The CDR3 is 15 amino acids. Here the CDR3 reads CAISEGAGESDEQFF.

This sequence joins TRBV30 and TRBJ2-3; checking the TCRdb D call of TRBD1 is not possible without DNA. Germline lookup yields CDR1 GTSNPN and CDR2 SVGIG (reference sequence). The CDR3 totals 14 residues. The CDR3 loop is CAWSRGFGSDTQYF.

The chain is built from TRBV20-1 and TRBJ2-2; TCRdb indicates TRBD1, and absent DNA this call remains unverified. Germline V gene sequence: CDR1 DFQATT, CDR2 SNEGSKA (reference sequence). The CDR3 extends over 15 amino acids. CDR3 residues: CSVPTGGTNTGELFF.

The gene calls are TRBV29-1 and TRBJ2-2; absent DNA, TCRdb's TRBD2 call cannot be checked. Per the germline V gene, CDR1 is SQVTM and CDR2 is ANQGSEA. The CDR3 runs 16 residues. The CDR3 loop reads CSGCWGSGRSTGELFF.

The V and J genes are TRBV7-6 and TRBJ1-6. This CDR3 contains 13 residues. Per germline, CDR1 SGHVS and CDR2 FNYEAQ. The CDR3 loop is CASSQTSNSPLHF. Combining the CDR3 with reference TRBV7-6 and TRBJ1-6 gives the whole variable domain GAGVSQSPRYKVTKRGQDVALRCDPISGHVSLYWYRQALGQGPEFLTYFNYEAQQDKSGLPNDRFSAERPEGSISTLTIQRTEQRDSAMYRCASSQTSNSPLHFGNGTRLTVT.

The chain carries TRBV4-1 and TRBJ2-1; TCRdb reports TRBD1, a call that lacks DNA to check it against. The CDR3 totals 14 residues. Germline CDR1 MGHRA, CDR2 YSYEKL. The chain's CDR3 is CASSLTLPGMREFF.

This chain connects TRBV6-2 or TRBV6-3 to TRBJ2-1. The CDR3 loop spans 13 amino acids. Germline V gives CDR1 MNHEY, CDR2 SVGEGT. CDR3 loop: CASSEFPYREQFF.

The CDR3 reads CASSLDGARGLETQYF. V and J are TRBV5-1 and TRBJ2-5; TCRdb calls TRBD1, which cannot be checked without DNA. The CDR3 loop spans 16 amino acids. Germline V gene sequence: CDR1 SGHRS, CDR2 YFSETQ.

The chain couples TRBV20-1 to TRBJ2-3; as DNA is missing, the TRBD1 call by TCRdb cannot be tested. Germline V CDR1 and CDR2: DFQATT, SNEGSKA (reference sequence). The CDR3 is 16 residues long. The CDR3 sequence: CSARDPRGPGTDTQYF.

The J gene is TRBJ2-2, the V gene TRBV12-3 or TRBV12-4; TCRdb outputs TRBD1, but without DNA this stays unchecked. The CDR3 sequence is 16 residues long. CDR3 residues: CASIFGTVYQAGELFF.

CDR3 residues: CASKGLFSPLHF. The gene calls are TRBV7-9 and TRBJ1-6. CDR1 SEHNR and CDR2 FQNEAQ come from the germline V gene (reference sequence). CDR3 length equals 12 residues.

The CDR3 sequence is CASSWDTGLNSPLHF. This chain uses TRBV5-6 with TRBJ1-6. The CDR3 is 15 residues long. Per the germline V gene, CDR1 is SGHDT and CDR2 is YYEEEE.

This chain joins TRBV2 and TRBJ2-2; the TCRdb call, TRBD2, lacks DNA for checking. Germline V CDR1 and CDR2: SNHLY, FYNNEI. This CDR3 is built from 17 residues. The CDR3 region is CASETFLAGGLSGELFF.

This sequence joins TRBV5-1 and TRBJ2-2. Germline CDR1 is SGHRS and CDR2 is YFSETQ. The CDR3 length is 15 residues. The CDR3 loop reads CASSSGLSNTGELFF.

This chain connects TRBV12-5 to TRBJ2-3; with no DNA, the TCRdb D assignment of TRBD2 cannot be verified. Germline V gene sequence: CDR1 LGHNT, CDR2 FRNRAP. This CDR3 spans 16 amino acids. CDR3 loop: CASGFVPGRAADTQYF.

The chain is built from TRBV4-1 and TRBJ2-3; absent DNA, TCRdb's TRBD1 call cannot be checked. In germline, CDR1 is MGHRA, CDR2 YSYEKL. The CDR3 has 15 residues. This CDR3 reads CASSQEGGTTDTQYF.